This TCR beta chain came from a study of control samples from healthy donors and cancer patients. Germline lookup yields CDR1 SGHTA and CDR2 FQGNSA. The CDR3 runs to 15 residues. Germline trimming cut 5 bases from V and 2 bases from J; bases unmatched to any gene: 7. Assay: immunoSEQ multiplex PCR; the TCRdb copy retains only in-frame clones and omits some. The repertoire consists of about 180,000 clones, with approximately 94% occurring once and the leading ten covering 1.1% to 1.5%. V is TRBV7-2 and J is TRBJ1-1, with TRBD1 matching over 8 bases. Sequencing was carried out using blood. The receptor was isolated from a woman younger than 30 in good health. The CDR3 protein is CASSTRGHINTEAFF. CDR3 sequence (DNA): TGTGCCAGCAGCACCAGGGGGCATATAAACACTGAAGCTTTCTTT.